The clone carrying this TCR beta chain was seen ten or more times. TCRdb passed the RT-PCR reads through MiXCR, listing each CDR3 protein once. The data show about 700,000 distinct CDR3 sequences, with around 14% seen just once and around 3.3% held by the top ten. V gave up 3 bases and J gave up 5 bases; unmatched junction bases: 4. The CDR3 consists of 15 residues. The sequencing sample was made of memory CD4+ T cells from blood. The TCR originated in a female donor in good health, serving as a healthy control. V is TRBV12-3 or TRBV12-4 and J is TRBJ2-5, with 12 bases lining up with TRBD2. In DNA, the CDR3 is TGTGCCAGCAGTTTCCGGACTAGCGGGATGGAGACCCAGTACTTC. Translation: CASSFRTSGMETQYF.